One and the same sample provided the 13 T cell receptor beta chains below, sequenced in a study of T-cell reconstitution after alpha-beta-depleted transplantation in children. Unique molecular identifiers were incorporated during preparation of the TCRbeta library. TCRdb ran MiXCR on the PCR reads and lists one entry per CDR3 protein. The sample yields about 440,000 distinct CDR3 sequences, roughly two fifths seen once. The sample was PBMCs, taken before TCRalphabeta/CD19-depleted stem cell transplant. The receptors here all came from a girl aged 2 to 10 with aplastic anemia, due to receive a stem cell transplant.

The chain employs TRBV5-6 and TRBJ2-7; a possible D gene is TRBD2 (6 bases). Germline V CDR1 and CDR2: SGHDT, YYEEEE. Trimming pared 1 base from V and 2 bases from J, leaving 16 bases between. This CDR3 has 16 residues. CDR3 sequence reads: CASSLPRGLRTYEQYF. The CDR3 region has the DNA TGTGCCAGCAGCTTGCCGAGGGGACTCCGCACCTACGAGCAGTACTTC.

The gene calls are TRBV2 and TRBJ1-1; the match to TRBD1 covers 7 bases. This CDR3 has 16 residues. The germline CDR1 and CDR2 sequences are SNHLY and FYNNEI. Trimming cost V 6 bases and J 3 bases; bases outside gene matches: 13. The CDR3 coding sequence is TGTGCCAGCAGGACGGGGGTGACAGGGAGGGACACTGAAGCTTTCTTT. Protein: CASRTGVTGRDTEAFF.

This clonotype has a single count. The J gene is TRBJ2-1, the V gene TRBV7-6; tentatively, D is TRBD2 (7 bases). V was pared by 1 base and J by 3 bases, with 13 bases between. Germline CDR1 is SGHVS and CDR2 is FNYEAQ. This CDR3 is 16 amino acids long. The CDR3 DNA is TGTGCCAGCAGCTTAGAGCGGGACAACCACTACAATGAGCAGTTCTTC. Translating it yields CASSLERDNHYNEQFF.

This clonotype occurred a few times. The chain links TRBV6-6 to TRBJ2-7, with unresolved D. V shed 7 bases and J shed 7 bases, with 17 bases lying between them. The CDR3 runs to 13 residues. Germline CDR1 is MNHNY and CDR2 is SVGAGI (reference sequence). The CDR3 DNA is TGTGCCAGCACGCCTCCCGATCGTTTGGAGCAGTACTTC. Translated: CASTPPDRLEQYF.

This CDR3 reads CASGPGPGADTQYF. The DNA of the CDR3 is TGTGCCAGCGGTCCGGGACCCGGGGCGGATACGCAGTATTTT. The chain recombines TRBV5-4 with TRBJ2-3; D possibly matches TRBD1 or TRBD2 (5 bases each). V was clipped by 7 bases and J by 6 bases, with 18 bases between them. Germline V CDR1 and CDR2: SGHNT, YYREEE (reference sequence). The CDR3 runs to 14 residues.

This rearrangement joins TRBV7-3 to TRBJ2-2; 13 nucleotides align to TRBD2. V dropped 6 bases and J dropped 0; count of bases not matched to a gene: 4. Germline V gene lookup returns CDR1 SGHTA and CDR2 FQGTGA. This CDR3 has 17 residues. The DNA for the CDR3 is TGTGCCAGCAGTCCGACTAGCGGGAGGACGAACACCGGGGAGCTGTTTTTT. It codes for CASSPTSGRTNTGELFF.

The J gene is TRBJ2-1, the V gene TRBV20-1; D remains unclear. V dropped 3 bases and J dropped 1 base, with 10 bases sitting between them. Germline loops: CDR1 DFQATT, CDR2 SNEGSKA (reference sequence). This CDR3 comprises 14 residues. Here the CDR3 reads CSASGAESYNEQFF. The DNA of the CDR3 is TGCAGTGCTAGCGGAGCAGAGTCCTACAATGAGCAGTTCTTC.

This clonotype has a handful of counts. The junction departs from the called germline gene at one end, perhaps through a read error. The chain couples TRBV12-3 or TRBV12-4 to TRBJ1-2; D call uncertain. This CDR3 region has 14 residues. CDR3 bases: TGTGCCAGCAGCTTAGCCAGATCTAACTATGGCTACACCTTC. It translates to CASSLARSNYGYTF.

The V gene is TRBV5-6, the J gene TRBJ2-3; D unresolved. The germline CDR1 and CDR2 sequences are SGHDT and YYEEEE. V lost 1 base to trimming and J lost 0 bases, with 9 bases between them. This CDR3 contains 15 residues. CDR3 nucleotides: TGTGCCAGCAGCTTGTTACAGCAGAGCACAGATACGCAGTATTTT. This codes for CASSLLQQSTDTQYF. The variable domain in full, completed from reference TRBV5-6 and TRBJ2-3, reads DAGVTQSPTHLIKTRGQQVTLRCSPKSGHDTVSWYQQALGQGPQFIFQYYEEEERQRGNFPDRFSGHQFPNYSSELNVNALLLGDSALYLCASSLLQQSTDTQYFGPGTRLTVL.

V gene TRBV6-9 combines with J gene TRBJ2-3, with D maybe TRBD2 (5 bases). With 5 bases removed from V and 0 bases from J, the gap between germline ends came to 36 bases. The CDR3 is 23 residues long. Germline lookup yields CDR1 MNHGY and CDR2 SVAAGI. This CDR3 is CASSTGNKLLYFLPPRSTDTQYF. The CDR3 DNA is TGTGCCAGCAGTACGGGGAATAAGCTCTTGTATTTTTTACCTCCTCGTAGCACAGATACGCAGTATTTT.

The genes are TRBV7-2 and TRBJ2-3; 11 nucleotides match TRBD2. Unmatched junction bases numbered 3, after V lost 0 bases and J lost 4 bases. This CDR3 contains 16 residues. Germline assignment: CDR1 SGHTA and CDR2 FQGNSA. The CDR3 nucleotides are TGTGCCAGCAGCTTAGCTAGCGGGGGGGCATCAGATACGCAGTATTTT. Residues: CASSLASGGASDTQYF.

This rearrangement joins TRBV10-2 to TRBJ2-1; 11 bases match TRBD2. This CDR3 contains 17 residues. J gave up 9 bases and V 0 bases, and 10 bases lay outside the gene matches. CDR1 is WSHSY, CDR2 SAAADI, per germline. Written as DNA, the CDR3 is TGCGCCAGCAGTGAGTCGAAGCTAGCGGGGGGAGGCGGTGAGCAGTTCTTC. Translated, it gives CASSESKLAGGGGEQFF.

J is TRBJ2-3 and V is TRBV12-3 or TRBV12-4; D uncertain. Trimming took off 5 bases at V and 6 bases at J, with 9 bases between the two ends. This CDR3 comprises 12 residues. CDR3 in DNA: TGTGCCAGCAGTACTACCCGGGATACGCAGTATTTT. It is translated as CASSTTRDTQYF.